The 10 T cell receptor beta chains below come from one sample, sequenced in a study of CD8+ T cells in alopecia areata. RNA was isolated and reverse transcribed to cDNA, the sequencing template. Produced via immunoSEQ multiplex PCR; TCRdb's table is partial and in-frame only. The data contain about 120,000 clones, approximately 60% of them singletons. Sequencing was performed on CD4+ T cells sorted from blood. These receptors came from a human donor in good health.

This chain links TRBV2 with TRBJ2-1, with 7 bases that match TRBD1. The V gene end was trimmed by 2 bases and the J gene end by 5 bases; junction bases not matched to a gene: 6. The CDR3 covers 15 residues. CDR1 and CDR2 (germline): SNHLY, FYNNEI. CDR3 nucleotide sequence: TGTGCCAGCAGTGAAAAGGGGGCGCTCAACAATGAGCAGTTCTTC. This sequence encodes CASSEKGALNNEQFF.

The chain uses TRBV30 and TRBJ1-2, with no clear D. Trimming cost V 1 base and J 4 bases, with 7 bases left between them. This CDR3 comprises 12 residues. Per the germline V gene, CDR1 is GTSNPN and CDR2 is SVGIG (reference sequence). The CDR3 is CAWSGGSYGYTF. CDR3 nucleotides: TGTGCCTGGAGTGGAGGGAGCTATGGCTACACCTTC.

The chain combines TRBV6-5 with TRBJ1-1; D is unclear. Germline CDR1 MNHEY, CDR2 SVGAGI. V lost 5 bases, J lost 1 base, and 8 bases lay in between. This CDR3 has 13 amino acids. DNA for the CDR3: TGTGCCAGCAGTACCTCAGAGAACACTGAAGCTTTCTTT. Residues: CASSTSENTEAFF.

This clone showed up many times. The chain carries TRBV5-1 and TRBJ2-3; D remains unclear. The CDR3 runs to 14 residues. V was pared by 4 bases and J by 6 bases, with 15 bases between. CDR1 and CDR2 from the germline V gene are SGHRS and YFSETQ. CDR3 sequence reads: CASSPTSRPDTQYF. The CDR3 region has the DNA TGCGCCAGCAGCCCCACCTCCCGACCGGATACGCAGTATTTT.

As regards this clone: Other DNA sequences in the same sample also yield this CDR3. The chain carries TRBV29-1 and TRBJ1-1; 7 bases map to TRBD1. Germline values: CDR1 SQVTM, CDR2 ANQGSEA. V was pared by 4 bases and J by 0 bases, with 2 bases of the junction left unmatched. The CDR3 is 13 amino acids. The CDR3 DNA follows: TGCAGCGTTGGAGGGGGCTTGAACACTGAAGCTTTCTTT. Amino acid sequence: CSVGGGLNTEAFF.

This chain connects TRBV6-5 to TRBJ2-7; weak D call: TRBD2 (5 bases). Per the germline V gene, CDR1 is MNHEY and CDR2 is SVGAGI. V lost 2 bases and J lost 6, with 17 bases in between. This CDR3 is 15 amino acids long. CDR3 loop: CASSYRGSDLREQYF. CDR3 DNA sequence: TGTGCCAGCAGTTACCGGGGTTCCGATCTGCGCGAGCAGTACTTC.

This clone was seen more than once but under ten times. The V and J genes are TRBV9 and TRBJ2-3, with D perhaps assigned TRBD1 or TRBD2 (5 bases each). Germline V CDR1 and CDR2: SGDLS, YYNGEE. The CDR3 extends over 15 amino acids. The germline V and J ends were trimmed by 4 bases and 9 bases, with 21 bases remaining between them. CDR3 sequence: CASSLGTHRSDTQYF. CDR3 DNA: TGTGCCAGCAGCCTAGGGACCCACCGGTCTGACACGCAGTATTTT.

The chain recombines TRBV29-1 with TRBJ2-3, with 10 bases matching TRBD1. Germline values: CDR1 SQVTM, CDR2 ANQGSEA. Trimming took 6 bases from V and 4 from J; bases not matched to a gene: 10. CDR3 size: 15 residues. CDR3 sequence (DNA): TGCAGCGTCCAAGGACAGGGGGGACGGGCAGATACGCAGTATTTT. It is translated as CSVQGQGGRADTQYF.

This clone was recorded only once. The chain recombines TRBV29-1 with TRBJ1-2, with a weak D call TRBD1 (6 bases). Germline CDR1 and CDR2: SQVTM and ANQGSEA. V was shortened by 4 bases and J by 1 base, with 10 bases between the two germline ends. The CDR3 has 13 residues. The CDR3 DNA follows: TGCAGCGTTGTACGGGACAATAACTATGGCTACACCTTC. This translates into CSVVRDNNYGYTF.

This chain connects TRBV30 to TRBJ1-5; weak D call: TRBD1 (5 bases). Looked up from germline, CDR1 is GTSNPN and CDR2 is SVGIG (reference sequence). V dropped 2 bases and J dropped 4 bases, with 6 bases sitting between them. The CDR3 length is 12 residues. This CDR3 is CAWSWGNQPQHF. CDR3 nucleotides: TGTGCCTGGAGTTGGGGGAATCAGCCCCAGCATTTT.